The clone carrying this T cell receptor (beta chain) showed up just a few times. The junction had 22 bases not matched to a gene; V was cut back by 0 bases and J by 6 bases. Germline CDR1 is DFQATT and CDR2 is SNEGSKA (reference sequence). The CDR3 covers 19 residues. This entry is derived from a study of T-cell reconstitution after alpha-beta-depleted transplantation in children. Researchers prepared the TCRbeta library using unique molecular identifiers, the study reports. MiXCR, applied by TCRdb to the PCR reads, yields one record per CDR3 protein. This table has 700,000 or so distinct CDR3 sequences, roughly 14% appearing once.

The sequence derives from a girl aged 2 to 10 with congenital amegakaryocytic thrombocytopenia, due to receive a stem cell transplant. The sequencing used PBMCs, collected before TCRalphabeta/CD19-depleted stem cell transplant. The V and J genes are TRBV20-1 and TRBJ2-7; TRBD2 matches at 8 bases. Here the CDR3 reads CSARDNSGSPPTSVGEQYF. The CDR3 region has the DNA TGCAGTGCTAGAGATAACAGCGGGAGCCCCCCAACTAGTGTAGGCGAGCAGTACTTC.